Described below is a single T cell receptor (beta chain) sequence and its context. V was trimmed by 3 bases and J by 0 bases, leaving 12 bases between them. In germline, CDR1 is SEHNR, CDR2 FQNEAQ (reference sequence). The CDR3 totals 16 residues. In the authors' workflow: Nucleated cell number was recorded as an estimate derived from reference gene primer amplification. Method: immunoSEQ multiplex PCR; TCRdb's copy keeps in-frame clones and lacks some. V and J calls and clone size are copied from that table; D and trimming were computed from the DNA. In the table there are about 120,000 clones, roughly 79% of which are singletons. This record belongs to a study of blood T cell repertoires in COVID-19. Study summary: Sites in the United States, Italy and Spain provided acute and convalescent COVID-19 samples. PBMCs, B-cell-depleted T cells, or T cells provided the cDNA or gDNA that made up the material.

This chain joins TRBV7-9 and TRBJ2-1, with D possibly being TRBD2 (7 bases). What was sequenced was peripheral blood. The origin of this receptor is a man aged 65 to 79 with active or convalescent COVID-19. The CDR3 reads CASSLAGASSYNEQFF. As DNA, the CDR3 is TGTGCCAGCAGCTTGGCGGGGGCGAGCTCCTACAATGAGCAGTTCTTC.